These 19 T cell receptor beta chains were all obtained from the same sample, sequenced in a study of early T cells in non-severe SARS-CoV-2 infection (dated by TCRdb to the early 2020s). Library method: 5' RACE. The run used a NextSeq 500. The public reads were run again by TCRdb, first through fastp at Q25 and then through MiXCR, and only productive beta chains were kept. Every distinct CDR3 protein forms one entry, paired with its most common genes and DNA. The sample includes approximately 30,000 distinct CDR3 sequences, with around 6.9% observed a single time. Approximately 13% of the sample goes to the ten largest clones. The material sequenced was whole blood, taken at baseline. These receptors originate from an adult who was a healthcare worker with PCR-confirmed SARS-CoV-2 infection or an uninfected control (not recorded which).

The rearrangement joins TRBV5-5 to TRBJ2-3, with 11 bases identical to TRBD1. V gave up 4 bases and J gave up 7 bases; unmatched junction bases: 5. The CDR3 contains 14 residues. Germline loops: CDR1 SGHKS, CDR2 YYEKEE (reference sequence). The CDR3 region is CASSRTGGQNTQYF. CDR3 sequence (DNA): TGTGCCAGCAGCCGGACAGGGGGCCAGAATACGCAGTATTTT.

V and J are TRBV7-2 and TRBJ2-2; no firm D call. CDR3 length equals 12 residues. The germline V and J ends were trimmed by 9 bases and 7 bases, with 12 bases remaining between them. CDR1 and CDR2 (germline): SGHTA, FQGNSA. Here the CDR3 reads CASGRRNGELFF. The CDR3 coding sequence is TGTGCCAGTGGGCGAAGGAACGGGGAGCTGTTTTTT.

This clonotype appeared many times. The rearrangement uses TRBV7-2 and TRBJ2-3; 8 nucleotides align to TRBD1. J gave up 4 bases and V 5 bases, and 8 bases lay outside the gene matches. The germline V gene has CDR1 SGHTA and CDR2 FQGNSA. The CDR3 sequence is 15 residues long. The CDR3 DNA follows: TGTGCCAGCAGCCGGGACAGGCCTGCCGCAGATACGCAGTATTTT. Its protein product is CASSRDRPAADTQYF. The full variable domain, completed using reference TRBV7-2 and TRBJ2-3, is GAGVSQSPSNKVTEKGKDVELRCDPISGHTALYWYRQSLGQGLEFLIYFQGNSAPDKSGLPSDRFSAERTGGSVSTLTIQRTQQEDSAVYLCASSRDRPAADTQYFGPGTRLTVL.

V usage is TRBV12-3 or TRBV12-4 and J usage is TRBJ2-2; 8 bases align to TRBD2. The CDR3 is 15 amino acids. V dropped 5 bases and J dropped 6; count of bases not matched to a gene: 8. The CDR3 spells CASSRSGSNAGELFF. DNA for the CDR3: TGTGCCAGCAGTAGGAGCGGGAGTAACGCCGGGGAGCTGTTTTTT.

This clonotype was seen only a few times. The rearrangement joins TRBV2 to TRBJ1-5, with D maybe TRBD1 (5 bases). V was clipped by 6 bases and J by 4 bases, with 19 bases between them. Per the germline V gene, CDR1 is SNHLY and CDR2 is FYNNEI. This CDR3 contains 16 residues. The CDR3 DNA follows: TGTGCCAGCAGGACGGACGGGGCGGCGGTTAATCAGCCCCAGCATTTT. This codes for CASRTDGAAVNQPQHF.

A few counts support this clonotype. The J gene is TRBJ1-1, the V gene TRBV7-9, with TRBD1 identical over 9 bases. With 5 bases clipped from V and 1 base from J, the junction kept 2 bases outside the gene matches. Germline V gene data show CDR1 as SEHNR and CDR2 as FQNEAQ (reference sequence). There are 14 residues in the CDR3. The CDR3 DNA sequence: TGTGCCAGCAGCCCGACAGGGGGGAACACTGAAGCTTTCTTT. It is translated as CASSPTGGNTEAFF.

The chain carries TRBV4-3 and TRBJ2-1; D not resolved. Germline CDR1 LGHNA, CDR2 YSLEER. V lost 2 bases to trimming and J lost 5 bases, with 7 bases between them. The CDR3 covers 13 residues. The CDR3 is CASSQFADNEQFF. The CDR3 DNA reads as TGCGCCAGCAGCCAATTTGCGGACAATGAGCAGTTCTTC.

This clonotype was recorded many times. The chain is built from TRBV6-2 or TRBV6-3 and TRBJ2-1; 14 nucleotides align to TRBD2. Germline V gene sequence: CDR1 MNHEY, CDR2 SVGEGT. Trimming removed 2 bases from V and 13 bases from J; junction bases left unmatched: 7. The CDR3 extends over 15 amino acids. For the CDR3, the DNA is TGTGCCAGCAGTTACGGGACTAGCGGGAGCCGAAGTCAGTTCTTC. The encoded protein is CASSYGTSGSRSQFF.

The CDR3 region is CASSPQSGFGEKLFF. The CDR3 DNA reads as TGTGCCAGCAGCCCCCAGAGCGGGTTCGGTGAAAAACTGTTTTTT. V and J are TRBV9 and TRBJ1-4; no clear D gene. V was trimmed by 4 bases and J by 7 bases, leaving 17 bases between them. Per the germline V gene, CDR1 is SGDLS and CDR2 is YYNGEE. The length of the CDR3 is 15 residues.

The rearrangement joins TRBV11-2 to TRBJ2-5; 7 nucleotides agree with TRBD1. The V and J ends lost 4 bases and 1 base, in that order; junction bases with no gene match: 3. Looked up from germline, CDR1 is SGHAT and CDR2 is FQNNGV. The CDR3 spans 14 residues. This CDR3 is CASSSKGAQETQYF. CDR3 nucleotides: TGTGCCAGCAGCTCCAAGGGGGCCCAAGAGACCCAGTACTTC.

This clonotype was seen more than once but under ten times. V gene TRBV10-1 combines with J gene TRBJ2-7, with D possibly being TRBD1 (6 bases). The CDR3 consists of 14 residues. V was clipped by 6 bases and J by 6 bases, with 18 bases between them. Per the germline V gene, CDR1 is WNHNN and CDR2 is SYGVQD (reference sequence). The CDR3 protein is CASRTGLTFSEQYF. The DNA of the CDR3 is TGCGCCAGCAGAACAGGGCTAACCTTCTCCGAGCAGTACTTC.

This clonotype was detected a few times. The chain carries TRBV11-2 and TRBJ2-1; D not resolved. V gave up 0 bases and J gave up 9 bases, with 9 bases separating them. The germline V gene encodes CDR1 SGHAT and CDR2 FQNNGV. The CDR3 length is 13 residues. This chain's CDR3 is CASSLDQMGEQFF. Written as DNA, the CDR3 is TGTGCCAGCAGCTTAGATCAGATGGGTGAGCAGTTCTTC.

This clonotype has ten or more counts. CDR3 sequence: CASSPQGQSGYLVDTQYF. As DNA, the CDR3 is TGTGCCAGCAGCCCCCAAGGACAGAGTGGGTATTTGGTTGATACGCAGTATTTT. The V gene is TRBV7-8, the J gene TRBJ2-3; possible D gene TRBD1, 6 bases. Between the trimmed V and J ends, which lost 5 bases and 6 bases, there was a span of 27 bases. CDR3 length: 18 residues. In germline, CDR1 is SGHVS, CDR2 FQNEAQ.

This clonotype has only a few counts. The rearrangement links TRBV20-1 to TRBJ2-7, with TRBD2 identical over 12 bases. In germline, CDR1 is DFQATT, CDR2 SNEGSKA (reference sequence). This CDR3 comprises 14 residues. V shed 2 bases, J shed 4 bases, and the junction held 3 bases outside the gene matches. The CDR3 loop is CSARTGLAGYEQYF. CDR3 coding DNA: TGCAGTGCTAGAACCGGACTAGCGGGATACGAGCAGTACTTC.

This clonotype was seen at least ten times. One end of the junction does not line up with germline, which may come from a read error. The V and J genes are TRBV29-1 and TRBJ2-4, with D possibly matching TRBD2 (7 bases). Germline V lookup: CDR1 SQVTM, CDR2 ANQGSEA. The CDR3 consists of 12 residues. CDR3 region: CSVEDAGALQDF. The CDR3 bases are TGCAGCGTTGAAGATGCGGGGGCACTCCAGGACTTC.

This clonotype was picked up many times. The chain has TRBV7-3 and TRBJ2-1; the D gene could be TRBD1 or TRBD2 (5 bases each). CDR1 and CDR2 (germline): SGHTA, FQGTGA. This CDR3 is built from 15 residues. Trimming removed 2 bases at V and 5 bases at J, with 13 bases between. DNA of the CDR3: TGTGCCAGCAGCTTAGGTGGGACCCAAAACAATGAGCAGTTCTTC. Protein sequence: CASSLGGTQNNEQFF. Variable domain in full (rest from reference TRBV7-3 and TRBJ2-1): GAGVSQTPSNKVTEKGKYVELRCDPISGHTALYWYRQSLGQGPEFLIYFQGTGAADDSGLPNDRFFAVRPEGSVSTLKIQRTERGDSAVYLCASSLGGTQNNEQFFGPGTRLTVL.

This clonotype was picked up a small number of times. The CDR3, as DNA: TGTGCCACCAGCAGAGGACAGGGGACGACCTACGAGCAGTACTTC. It is translated as CATSRGQGTTYEQYF. This sequence joins TRBV15 and TRBJ2-7; 8 bases match TRBD1. This CDR3 region has 15 residues. Germline V gives CDR1 LNHNV, CDR2 YYDKDF (reference sequence). With 1 base clipped from V and 2 bases from J, the junction kept 4 bases outside the gene matches.

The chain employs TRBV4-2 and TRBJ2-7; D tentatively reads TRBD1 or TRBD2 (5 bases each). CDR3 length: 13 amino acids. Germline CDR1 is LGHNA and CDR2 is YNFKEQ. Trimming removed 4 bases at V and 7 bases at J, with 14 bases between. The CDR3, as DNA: TGTGCCAGCAGCCCGATGGATTGGGGGGAGCAGTACTTC. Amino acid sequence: CASSPMDWGEQYF.

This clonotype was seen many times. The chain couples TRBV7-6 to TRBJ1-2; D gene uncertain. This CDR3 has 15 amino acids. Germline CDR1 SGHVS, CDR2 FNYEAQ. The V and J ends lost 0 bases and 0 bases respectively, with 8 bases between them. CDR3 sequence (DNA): TGTGCCAGCAGCTTAGCTTCCCAAGCTAACTATGGCTACACCTTC. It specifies CASSLASQANYGYTF.